This T cell receptor beta chain was obtained from a study of T cell changes during pregnancy in multiple sclerosis. Measured with immunoSEQ multiplex PCR; TCRdb has only the in-frame clones, and not every one. In the table there are some 37,000 clones, more than 70% of which are singletons. The CDR3 is 13 amino acids. A word on this clone: A read error may be the cause here, since a much bigger clone is one base away.

This sequence joins TRBV21-1 and TRBJ2-7; TRBD1 was called by the table and not checked on the DNA. TRBV21-1 constitutes a pseudogene. The input for sequencing was CD4+ T cells from peripheral blood mononuclear cells, taken in the first trimester of pregnancy. The TCR was taken from a female donor with multiple sclerosis, enrolled in a pregnancy study. CDR3 protein: CASSNHNPYEQYF. In DNA form, the CDR3 reads TGTGCCAGCAGCAATCACAACCCCTACGAGCAGTACTTC.